The T cell receptor (beta chain) under discussion was sequenced for a study of blood T cell repertoires in COVID-19. Overall study context: Collection of acute and convalescent COVID-19 samples took place in the United States, Italy and Spain. The analysed material was cDNA or gDNA that came from T cells, B-cell-depleted T cells, or PBMCs.

In the original workflow: How many nucleated cells were present was estimated from reference gene primer amplification. TCRdb's copy holds only in-frame clones and misses some; the assay was immunoSEQ multiplex PCR. V, J and clone size reflect that table, while D and trimming were determined from the DNA. The sample records tens of thousands of clones, under 85% being singletons. The TCR comes from a human donor in a cohort sampled during active COVID-19. The material sequenced was peripheral blood.

CDR3 nucleotides: TGTGCCAGCAGCAGACAGGGAGGAAATGAGCAGTTCTTC. This sequence encodes CASSRQGGNEQFF. The chain couples TRBV9 to TRBJ2-1; D perhaps matches TRBD1 (7 bases). Trimming removed 4 bases from V and 7 bases from J, with 12 bases in between. The CDR3 is made up of 13 amino acids. Germline V gives CDR1 SGDLS, CDR2 YYNGEE.